This T cell receptor (beta chain) was profiled in a study of early T cells in non-severe SARS-CoV-2 infection. Across the whole study: The sequenced material was bulk RNA from unsorted whole blood, and its chains were unpaired.

Overall study findings and caveats: There was a bias toward anti-spike CD8 responses in VDJdb matching, which missed private and CD4 specificities.

This clonotype was detected a few times. Its specificity is unknown. Using its own MiXCR run on the 5' RACE reads, TCRdb lists one record per CDR3 protein. Here the sample spans some 100,000 distinct CDR3 sequences, about 15% being singletons. V was clipped by 1 base and J by 4 bases, with 8 bases between them. CDR1 and CDR2 from the germline V gene are MGHRA and YSYEKL. CDR3 length: 15 amino acids. The sample was whole blood. The receptor's source is an adult who was a healthcare worker with PCR-confirmed SARS-CoV-2 infection or an uninfected control (not recorded which). V and J are TRBV4-1 and TRBJ2-6; tentative D call: TRBD2 (5 bases). CDR3 sequence reads: CASSQVGRGANVLTF. As DNA, the CDR3 is TGCGCCAGCAGCCAAGTGGGGAGAGGGGCCAACGTCCTGACTTTC.